These 24 T cell receptor beta chains were all obtained from the same sample, sequenced in a study of T-cell reconstitution after alpha-beta-depleted transplantation in children. The TCRbeta library incorporated unique molecular identifiers. TCRdb processed the PCR reads anew with MiXCR; each CDR3 protein has one entry. The sample records around 500,000 distinct CDR3 sequences, roughly an eighth being singletons. The starting material was PBMCs from the stem cell graft donor, obtained from the stem cell graft. The source of these receptors is a human donor who donated a stem cell graft to a child with combined immunodeficiency.

This clonotype has only a few counts. The chain combines TRBV20-1 with TRBJ2-7; tentatively, D is TRBD2 (6 bases). Trimming removed 7 bases from V and 0 bases from J, with 19 bases in between. The germline CDR1 and CDR2 sequences are DFQATT and SNEGSKA (reference sequence). CDR3 length: 15 residues. CDR3 loop: CSVLSGLSSSYEQYF. CDR3 coding DNA: TGCAGTGTTCTGTCGGGACTGTCGAGCTCCTACGAGCAGTACTTC.

This clonotype was observed a few times. The gene calls are TRBV27 and TRBJ2-5; 7 bases match TRBD1. The CDR3 consists of 15 residues. The ends lost 4 bases at V and 4 bases at J; junction bases unmatched: 9. The V gene's germline CDR1 is MNHEY and CDR2 SMNVEV (reference sequence). CDR3 DNA sequence: TGTGCCAGCAGTTCTCACCGGGACAGCCTAGAGACCCAGTACTTC. This encodes CASSSHRDSLETQYF.

This clonotype has ten or more counts. The chain couples TRBV12-3 or TRBV12-4 to TRBJ2-3; D is possibly TRBD2 (5 bases). There are 14 residues in the CDR3. The germline V and J ends were trimmed by 8 bases and 0 bases, with 12 bases remaining between them. This CDR3 is CASGEGESTDTQYF. The CDR3 DNA reads TGTGCCAGCGGCGAGGGCGAGAGCACAGATACGCAGTATTTT.

This clonotype was observed many times. This chain links TRBV12-3 or TRBV12-4 with TRBJ2-7; 9 bases line up with TRBD1. This CDR3 region has 14 residues. V gave up 5 bases and J gave up 6 bases; unmatched junction bases: 8. The CDR3 DNA sequence: TGTGCCAGCAGTCCCCCCGGGACAGGGCGCGAGCAGTACTTC. Translation: CASSPPGTGREQYF.

The chain links TRBV21-1 to TRBJ2-7; the table gives TRBD2 as D, unverified against the DNA. TRBV21-1 is a pseudogene. The CDR3 has 18 residues. CDR3 DNA sequence: TGTGCCAGCAGCAAAAATCCCGAAACCGGGGAGGGAACCTACGAGCAGTACTTC. Translating it yields CASSKNPETGEGTYEQYF.

This clonotype was seen more than once but under ten times. CDR3 sequence (DNA): TGCGCCAGCAGCTTGGCCAGTGTAGGCCTAGCGGGAGTGGATACGCAGTATTTT. Protein sequence: CASSLASVGLAGVDTQYF. The chain couples TRBV5-1 to TRBJ2-3; 10 positions match TRBD2. CDR3 length equals 18 residues. CDR1 and CDR2 (germline): SGHRS, YFSETQ. Unmatched junction bases numbered 13, after V lost 0 bases and J lost 6 bases.

This clonotype was detected a few times. The chain has TRBV20-1 and TRBJ2-7; 8 positions match TRBD1. The CDR3 is made up of 14 amino acids. The junction had 8 bases not matched to a gene; V was cut back by 5 bases and J by 2 bases. Germline CDR1 reads DFQATT; CDR2 reads SNEGSKA (reference sequence). Here the CDR3 DNA reads TGCAGTGCTCAACCCTCGACAGGGGCCTACGAGCAGTACTTC. Protein product: CSAQPSTGAYEQYF.

In this sample, this clonotype turned up a few times. The chain is built from TRBV12-3 or TRBV12-4 and TRBJ2-1; the match to TRBD2 covers 7 bases. The CDR3 sequence is 15 residues long. V lost 1 base, J lost 8 bases, and 8 bases stayed unmatched. CDR3 residues: CASSLVGGRRDEQFF. The CDR3 nucleotides are TGTGCCAGCAGTTTAGTGGGGGGGAGGAGGGATGAGCAGTTCTTC.

Remarks on this clonotype: It may be a read error: a sequence one base away is much more abundant. This chain uses TRBV18 with TRBJ2-3; 14 nucleotides agree with TRBD2. Losses at the gene ends were 2 bases for V and 4 bases for J; bases not matched to a gene: 8. There are 18 residues in the CDR3. Germline V gene data show CDR1 as KGHSH and CDR2 as LQKENI. The CDR3 loop is CASSPRRTSGGRADTQYF. DNA for the CDR3: TGTGCCAGCTCACCAAGAAGGACTAGCGGGGGGCGCGCAGATACGCAGTATTTT.

This clonotype occurred a few times. This rearrangement joins TRBV5-6 to TRBJ1-4; D gene unclear. Per germline, CDR1 SGHDT and CDR2 YYEEEE. The CDR3 totals 14 residues. Deletions cut 2 bases from V and 0 bases from J, with 5 bases between. The CDR3, as DNA: TGTGCCAGCAGCTTACGGCCAACTAATGAAAAACTGTTTTTT. Translating it yields CASSLRPTNEKLFF. The variable domain in full, with the rest retrieved from reference TRBV5-6 and TRBJ1-4, is DAGVTQSPTHLIKTRGQQVTLRCSPKSGHDTVSWYQQALGQGPQFIFQYYEEEERQRGNFPDRFSGHQFPNYSSELNVNALLLGDSALYLCASSLRPTNEKLFFGSGTQLSVL.

This clonotype was seen a few times. V usage is TRBV11-3 and J usage is TRBJ2-7; D might be TRBD2 (6 bases). The CDR3 loop spans 14 amino acids. In germline, CDR1 is SGHNT, CDR2 YENEEA. Trimming left V 7 bases short and J 3 bases short, with 16 bases between. The CDR3 reads CASTPGLRDYEQYF. CDR3 DNA: TGTGCCAGCACCCCGGGACTGAGGGACTACGAGCAGTACTTC.

This clonotype showed up many times. V is TRBV24-1 and J is TRBJ2-3; the D call may be TRBD1 or TRBD2 (6 bases each). V lost 3 bases and J lost 13, with 19 bases in between. This CDR3 has 14 amino acids. The germline V gene has CDR1 KGHDR and CDR2 SFDVKD. DNA for the CDR3: TGTGCCACCAGTGATGGCCGGGGGCACCCACAGGAGTATTTT. Amino acid sequence: CATSDGRGHPQEYF.

The chain is built from TRBV12-3 or TRBV12-4 and TRBJ2-1, with 13 bases aligning to TRBD2. The CDR3 length is 14 residues. Germline trimming cut 8 bases from V and 7 bases from J; bases unmatched to any gene: 5. In nucleotides, the CDR3 is TGTGCCAGCTCCGGGACTAGCGGGAAGAATGAGCAGTTCTTC. Its translation: CASSGTSGKNEQFF.

This clonotype was recorded a few times. V usage is TRBV12-3 or TRBV12-4 and J usage is TRBJ2-1; 14 bases are shared with TRBD2. The CDR3 loop spans 15 amino acids. J lost 10 bases, V lost 4 bases, and 6 bases had no gene match. CDR3 coding DNA: TGTGCCAGCAGTTCGGGACTAGCGGGGGCTGGGGAGCAGTTCTTC. This codes for CASSSGLAGAGEQFF.

The V call is TRBV20-1, the J call TRBJ2-7; D possibly corresponds to TRBD2 (5 bases). CDR3 size: 14 residues. The germline V gene has CDR1 DFQATT and CDR2 SNEGSKA (reference sequence). V was shortened by 6 bases and J by 4 bases, with 19 bases between the two germline ends. CDR3 amino acids: CSAPKPRGLYEQYF. The DNA for the CDR3 is TGCAGTGCGCCCAAGCCACGAGGGCTTTACGAGCAGTACTTC.

In its sample, this clonotype was seen a few times. The genes are TRBV25-1 and TRBJ2-3, with D maybe TRBD1 (5 bases). In germline, CDR1 is MGHDK, CDR2 SYGVNS. The CDR3 runs to 15 residues. Trimming pared 5 bases from V and 4 bases from J, leaving 16 bases between. The CDR3 loop is CASSRSGPGPDTQYF. The CDR3 nucleotides read TGTGCCAGCAGTCGGTCAGGGCCGGGCCCAGATACGCAGTATTTT.

This clonotype was recorded a few times. The chain is built from TRBV7-9 and TRBJ1-1; D gene unclear. Germline V gives CDR1 SEHNR, CDR2 FQNEAQ (reference sequence). Trimming shortened V by 0 bases and J by 1 base, and 9 bases separated the two germline ends. The CDR3 runs 15 residues. For the CDR3, the DNA is TGTGCCAGCAGCTTAGCAGCAAGCCGGAACACTGAAGCTTTCTTT. Its translation is CASSLAASRNTEAFF.

This clonotype was found a few times. The CDR3 loop is CAWSVDRGPYNEQFF. The CDR3 DNA reads TGTGCCTGGAGTGTAGACAGGGGCCCCTACAATGAGCAGTTCTTC. The J gene is TRBJ2-1, the V gene TRBV30; the match to TRBD1 covers 8 bases. Germline CDR1 reads GTSNPN; CDR2 reads SVGIG (reference sequence). The CDR3 is 15 amino acids. The ends lost 0 bases at V and 2 bases at J; junction bases unmatched: 3.

This clonotype was found many times. The rearrangement joins TRBV7-2 to TRBJ2-2; no definite D call. The CDR3 spans 15 residues. Trimming shortened V by 0 bases and J by 3 bases, and 8 bases separated the two germline ends. Germline loops: CDR1 SGHTA, CDR2 FQGNSA. The CDR3 here is CASSLAGPDTGELFF. In DNA form, the CDR3 reads TGTGCCAGCAGCTTAGCAGGGCCGGACACCGGGGAGCTGTTTTTT.

The chain combines TRBV7-9 with TRBJ1-2; D perhaps matches TRBD1 (6 bases). CDR1 SEHNR and CDR2 FQNEAQ come from the germline V gene (reference sequence). CDR3 length: 14 amino acids. Trimming stripped 5 bases from V and 14 bases from J, with 24 bases between. CDR3 DNA sequence: TGTGCCAGCAGCCTCAGTCCCGGGACACGCGGGCCGACCTTC. Its translation: CASSLSPGTRGPTF. The full variable domain, rest sourced from reference TRBV7-9 and TRBJ1-2, is DTGVSQNPRHKITKRGQNVTFRCDPISEHNRLYWYRQTLGQGPEFLTYFQNEAQLEKSRLLSDRFSAERPKGSFSTLEIQRTEQGDSAMYLCASSLSPGTRGPTFGSGTRLTVV.

Details on this clonotype: This is likely a read error, given that the CDR3 carries no conserved phenylalanine or tryptophan at its end. The CDR3 DNA reads TGTGCCAGCAGTCCTCAAGGGGCTAACTACAATGAGCAGTTCTGC. This sequence encodes CASSPQGANYNEQFC. This chain links TRBV6-2 or TRBV6-3 with TRBJ2-1; D is possibly TRBD1 (5 bases). The CDR3 loop spans 15 amino acids. V lost 5 bases, J lost 3 bases, and 14 bases lay in between. Germline V gene sequence: CDR1 MNHEY, CDR2 SVGEGT.

The chain is built from TRBV6-5 and TRBJ2-5, with D possibly called TRBD1 or TRBD2 (5 bases each). Trimming left V 5 bases short and J 1 base short, with 11 bases between. Germline CDR1 and CDR2: MNHEY and SVGAGI. CDR3 length equals 14 residues. CDR3 DNA: TGTGCCAGCAGTCCGGGACCGTCCCAAGAGACCCAGTACTTC. This codes for CASSPGPSQETQYF.

This chain connects TRBV6-2 or TRBV6-3 to TRBJ2-7; D unresolved. The germline gives CDR1 MNHEY, CDR2 SVGEGT. The CDR3 is 14 residues long. Trimming cost V 2 bases and J 2 bases, with 10 bases left between them. As DNA, the CDR3 is TGTGCCAGCAGTTACCCCGGGCTTCCCTACGAGCAGTACTTC. Translated, it gives CASSYPGLPYEQYF.

This clonotype was counted a few times. The chain employs TRBV5-1 and TRBJ2-7; the D call may be TRBD1 or TRBD2 (5 bases each). Trimming shortened V by 5 bases and J by 2 bases, and 14 bases separated the two germline ends. Germline CDR1 is SGHRS and CDR2 is YFSETQ. The CDR3 is 14 amino acids. In nucleotides, the CDR3 is TGCGCCAGCAGTCGGGACGGATTAACCTACGAGCAGTACTTC. It is translated as CASSRDGLTYEQYF.